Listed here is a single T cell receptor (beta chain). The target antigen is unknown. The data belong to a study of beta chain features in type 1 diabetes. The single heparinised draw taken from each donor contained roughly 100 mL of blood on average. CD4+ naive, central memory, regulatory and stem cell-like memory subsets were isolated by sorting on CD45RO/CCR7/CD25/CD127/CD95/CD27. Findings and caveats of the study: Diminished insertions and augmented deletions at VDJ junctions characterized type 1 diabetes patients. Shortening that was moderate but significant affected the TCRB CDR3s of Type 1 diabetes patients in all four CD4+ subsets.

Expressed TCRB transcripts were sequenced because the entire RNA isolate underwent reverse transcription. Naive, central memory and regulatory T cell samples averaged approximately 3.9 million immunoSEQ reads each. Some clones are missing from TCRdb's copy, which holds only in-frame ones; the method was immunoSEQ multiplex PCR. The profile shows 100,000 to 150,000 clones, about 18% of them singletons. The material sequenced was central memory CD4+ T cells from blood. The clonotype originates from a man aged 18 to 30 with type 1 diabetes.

This CDR3 reads CSVDSAAQETQYF. In DNA form, the CDR3 reads TGCAGCGTTGATTCCGCGGCCCAAGAGACCCAGTACTTC. The gene calls are TRBV29-1 and TRBJ2-5; D call uncertain. Trimming removed 3 bases from V and 1 base from J, with 9 bases in between. The germline CDR1 and CDR2 sequences are SQVTM and ANQGSEA. CDR3 length: 13 amino acids. Using reference TRBV29-1 and TRBJ2-5 for the parts outside the CDR3, the full variable domain is SAVISQKPSRDICQRGTSLTIQCQVDSQVTMMFWYRQQPGQSLTLIATANQGSEATYESGFVIDKFPISRPNLTFSTLTVSNMSPEDSSIYLCSVDSAAQETQYFGPGTRLLVL.